This passage covers 29 T cell receptor beta chains from one sample sequenced in a study of T cells in Graves' hyperthyroidism and ophthalmopathy. Using RNA transcripts as the source, TCR beta CDR3 regions were amplified. Primed by the HTBI set, a first-round RT-PCR was run on the TCR CDR3. TCRdb re-analysed the multiplex PCR reads in MiXCR, keeping a single row per CDR3 protein. In the table there are just over 550,000 distinct CDR3 sequences, around 45% of which are singletons. The material sequenced was peripheral blood or thyroid tissue (not recorded which). These receptors came from a woman in her late teens or twenties with Graves' hyperthyroidism.

This clonotype came up many times. The DNA for the CDR3 is TGCAGCGTTGGCACCGGGGAGCTGTTTTTT. Amino acid sequence: CSVGTGELFF. V gene TRBV29-1 combines with J gene TRBJ2-2; no clear D gene. The CDR3 covers 10 residues. Between the trimmed V and J ends, which lost 4 bases and 4 bases, there was a span of 1 base. Looked up from germline, CDR1 is SQVTM and CDR2 is ANQGSEA.

V and J are TRBV19 and TRBJ2-5; no clear D. The V gene lost 7 bases and the J gene lost 1 base, with 10 bases spanning the gap. This CDR3 has 13 residues. The germline CDR1 and CDR2 sequences are LNHDA and SQIVND (reference sequence). In DNA form, the CDR3 reads TGTGCCAGTATGGGCCAGTTCCAAGAGACCCAGTACTTC. Protein product: CASMGQFQETQYF.

The chain employs TRBV6-5 and TRBJ1-5, with D possibly matching TRBD1 (6 bases). This CDR3 is built from 20 residues. V gave up 4 bases and J gave up 0 bases, with 25 bases separating them. Germline CDR1 reads MNHEY; CDR2 reads SVGAGI. This chain's CDR3 is CASSLFGMGGRGYSNQPQHF. CDR3 nucleotide sequence: TGTGCCAGCAGTTTGTTCGGGATGGGGGGGCGCGGGTATAGCAATCAGCCCCAGCATTTT.

Remarks on this clonotype: With a much larger clone just one base away, this may be a read error. The rearrangement joins TRBV15 to TRBJ2-7, with D maybe TRBD1 (6 bases). Per the germline V gene, CDR1 is LNHNV and CDR2 is YYDKDF (reference sequence). The V end was cut by 8 bases, the J end by 4 bases, with 18 bases between. This CDR3 region has 14 residues. The CDR3: CATGTRGRVYEQYF. The DNA of the CDR3 is TGTGCCACCGGTACCAGGGGCAGGGTTTACGAGCAGTACTTC.

This clonotype occurred a few times. The rearrangement joins TRBV5-1 to TRBJ2-7; 8 nucleotides align to TRBD1. J lost 6 bases, V lost 7 bases, and 9 bases had no gene match. Germline loops: CDR1 SGHRS, CDR2 YFSETQ. The CDR3 is made up of 13 amino acids. Written as DNA, the CDR3 is TGCGCCAGCGGCCCAGACAGGGGAGGCGAGCAGTACTTC. Translated: CASGPDRGGEQYF.

The chain has TRBV29-1 and TRBJ1-2; possibly TRBD1 for D (6 bases). This CDR3 is built from 15 residues. V shed 3 bases and J shed 7 bases, with 21 bases lying between them. CDR1 is SQVTM, CDR2 ANQGSEA, per germline. The chain's CDR3 is CSVDRDMASLIGYTF. CDR3 DNA: TGCAGCGTTGACCGGGACATGGCCAGTTTAATTGGCTACACCTTC.

The chain uses TRBV19 and TRBJ1-3; TRBD1 matches at 7 bases. The CDR3 has 15 amino acids. Per germline, CDR1 LNHDA and CDR2 SQIVND (reference sequence). The J segment lost 11 bases and the V segment lost 6 bases, leaving 16 bases of the junction unmatched. The CDR3 spells CASSHRDSGRYAIYF. CDR3 coding DNA: TGTGCCAGTAGCCACCGGGACAGCGGCCGGTACGCCATATATTTT.

With respect to this clonotype: One junction end does not reproduce the germline sequence, and a read error may be involved. The chain couples TRBV5-1 to TRBJ1-1, with D tentatively TRBD1 (6 bases). This CDR3 spans 16 amino acids. CDR1 is SGHRS and CDR2 is YFSETQ in the germline V gene. The CDR3 DNA is TGTGCCAGCAGCTTAGATGGGGGGCAAGGGAACACTGAAGCTTTCTTT. Translation: CASSLDGGQGNTEAFF.

This rearrangement joins TRBV2 to TRBJ2-5; D gene ambiguous. The CDR3 sequence is 15 residues long. The V gene's germline CDR1 is SNHLY and CDR2 FYNNEI. Trimming shortened V by 0 bases and J by 4 bases, and 12 bases separated the two germline ends. The CDR3 sequence is CASSEALRLGETQYF. The DNA of the CDR3 is TGTGCCAGCAGTGAAGCTCTAAGGTTGGGAGAGACCCAGTACTTC.

V and J are TRBV2 and TRBJ1-3, with D possibly matching TRBD1 (5 bases). Per germline, CDR1 SNHLY and CDR2 FYNNEI. Trimming stripped 4 bases from V and 0 bases from J, with 10 bases between. This CDR3 comprises 15 residues. The CDR3 spells CASSGQLNSGNTIYF. CDR3 bases: TGTGCCAGCAGTGGACAGCTAAACTCTGGAAACACCATATATTTT.

The V and J genes are TRBV5-1 and TRBJ1-4, with TRBD1 as a possible D gene (6 bases). The CDR3 spans 15 residues. Trimming took off 0 bases at V and 6 bases at J, with 12 bases between the two ends. The germline CDR1 and CDR2 sequences are SGHRS and YFSETQ. As DNA, the CDR3 is TGCGCCAGCAGCTTGGTGGGGAACAGGGATGAAAAACTGTTTTTT. It translates to CASSLVGNRDEKLFF. The full variable domain, rest sourced from reference TRBV5-1 and TRBJ1-4, is KAGVTQTPRYLIKTRGQQVTLSCSPISGHRSVSWYQQTPGQGLQFLFEYFSETQRNKGNFPGRFSGRQFSNSRSEMNVSTLELGDSALYLCASSLVGNRDEKLFFGSGTQLSVL.

The chain employs TRBV29-1 and TRBJ2-5; D possibly corresponds to TRBD2 (5 bases). Germline-derived CDR1 and CDR2 are SQVTM and ANQGSEA. The CDR3 consists of 11 residues. The V end was cut by 8 bases, the J end by 2 bases, with 9 bases between. CDR3 sequence reads: CSSREQETQYF. For the CDR3, the DNA is TGCAGCTCCCGGGAACAAGAGACCCAGTACTTC.

The rearrangement links TRBV20-1 to TRBJ1-2, with unresolved D. Deletions cut 6 bases from V and 4 bases from J, with 12 bases between. The germline V gene has CDR1 DFQATT and CDR2 SNEGSKA (reference sequence). The CDR3 contains 12 residues. The CDR3 DNA reads TGCAGTGCGGCGGGAATTCCCTATGGCTACACCTTC. Residues: CSAAGIPYGYTF.

This clonotype was observed a handful of times. This sequence joins TRBV14 and TRBJ2-5, with D perhaps matching TRBD1 or TRBD2 (6 bases each). The CDR3 totals 15 residues. From germline, CDR1 is SGHDN and CDR2 FVKESK. The germline V and J ends were trimmed by 4 bases and 2 bases, with 14 bases remaining between them. The DNA for the CDR3 is TGTGCCAGCAGCCGACTAGGGGGGCGACAAGAGACCCAGTACTTC. Its protein is CASSRLGGRQETQYF.

The chain uses TRBV25-1 and TRBJ1-4, with TRBD1 matching 12 bases. This CDR3 spans 17 amino acids. The junction had 8 bases not matched to a gene; V was cut back by 6 bases and J by 3 bases. CDR1 MGHDK and CDR2 SYGVNS come from the germline V gene. The CDR3 sequence is CASSRGQGASANEKLFF. The CDR3 DNA reads TGTGCCAGCAGCCGGGGACAGGGGGCCTCAGCTAATGAAAAACTGTTTTTT. The full variable domain, in which reference TRBV25-1 and TRBJ1-4 provide the parts outside the CDR3, is EADIYQTPRYLVIGTGKKITLECSQTMGHDKMYWYQQDPGMELHLIHYSYGVNSTEKGDLSSESTVSRIRTEHFPLTLESARPSHTSQYLCASSRGQGASANEKLFFGSGTQLSVL.

This clonotype was seen only once. The chain combines TRBV10-1 with TRBJ2-5, with D perhaps matching TRBD2 (6 bases). Trimming left V 5 bases short and J 13 bases short, with 8 bases between. The CDR3 is made up of 9 amino acids. Germline CDR1 and CDR2: WNHNN and SYGVQD (reference sequence). The CDR3 here is CASSTGRYF. Here the CDR3 DNA reads TGCGCCAGCAGTACCGGGAGGTACTTC.

This chain links TRBV12-3 or TRBV12-4 with TRBJ2-7; TRBD1 is a possible D gene (6 bases). V was cut by 6 bases and J by 8 bases, with 20 bases left in between. This CDR3 contains 14 residues. The CDR3 spells CASSDPGQRYKQYF. Here the CDR3 DNA reads TGTGCCAGCAGCGACCCGGGACAAAGATACAAGCAGTACTTC.

V usage is TRBV20-1 and J usage is TRBJ1-1; D might be TRBD1 (5 bases). The length of the CDR3 is 14 residues. Germline CDR1 and CDR2: DFQATT and SNEGSKA (reference sequence). V was clipped by 3 bases and J by 1 base, with 12 bases between them. The DNA of the CDR3 is TGCAGTGCTAGCCCGGGACCCACGAACACTGAAGCTTTCTTT. Translation: CSASPGPTNTEAFF.

The rearrangement joins TRBV2 to TRBJ2-1, with 8 bases aligning to TRBD1. The CDR3 consists of 15 residues. The germline V gene encodes CDR1 SNHLY and CDR2 FYNNEI. The V and J ends lost 5 bases and 5 bases, in that order; junction bases with no gene match: 8. The CDR3, as DNA: TGTGCCAGCAGTCGAGGACAGGGCCTTGACAATGAGCAGTTCTTC. Protein: CASSRGQGLDNEQFF.

V usage is TRBV7-9 and J usage is TRBJ2-5; D may match TRBD1 or TRBD2 (7 bases each). Trimming took off 3 bases at V and 5 bases at J, with 13 bases between the two ends. This CDR3 has 14 amino acids. In germline, CDR1 is SEHNR, CDR2 FQNEAQ (reference sequence). For the CDR3, the DNA is TGTGCCAGCAGCTTGGGGAGGGGGCACGAGACCCAGTACTTC. It codes for CASSLGRGHETQYF.

This clonotype has just a few counts. The chain recombines TRBV19 with TRBJ1-2; 8 bases align to TRBD1. The CDR3 loop spans 14 amino acids. Per the germline V gene, CDR1 is LNHDA and CDR2 is SQIVND (reference sequence). Germline trimming cut 0 bases from V and 7 bases from J; bases unmatched to any gene: 4. The CDR3 bases are TGTGCCAGTAGTATAGACAGGGGGCCTGGTGGCTACACCTTC. This codes for CASSIDRGPGGYTF.

The V gene is TRBV25-1, the J gene TRBJ1-6; 9 nucleotides agree with TRBD1. The CDR3 is made up of 13 amino acids. The germline CDR1 and CDR2 sequences are MGHDK and SYGVNS. V shed 9 bases and J 6 bases; nucleotides not matched to a gene: 3. DNA for the CDR3: TGTGCCAGAAAGACAGGGGGTAATTCACCCCTCCACTTT. Its protein is CARKTGGNSPLHF.

The chain carries TRBV10-3 and TRBJ1-1; 8 bases are shared with TRBD1. The germline CDR1 and CDR2 sequences are ENHRY and SYGVKD. Germline trimming cut 11 bases from V and 0 bases from J; bases unmatched to any gene: 8. CDR3 length: 14 residues. CDR3 bases: TGTGCCGCAGCCCAGGGGGCCATGAACACTGAAGCTTTCTTT. As protein: CAAAQGAMNTEAFF.

The J gene is TRBJ1-1, the V gene TRBV7-9; tentative D call: TRBD2 (5 bases). Near its end, the DNA agrees better with TRBJ2-2, so the J call may be wrong. The CDR3 sequence is 15 residues long. Germline lookup yields CDR1 SEHNR and CDR2 FQNEAQ (reference sequence). The CDR3 region is CASSSGAANTGELFF. CDR3 DNA: TGTGCCAGCAGCTCCGGAGCGGCCAACACCGGGGAGCTGTTTTTT.

Comment on this clonotype: A junction boundary mismatches the germline segment, possibly from a read error. This chain joins TRBV7-9 and TRBJ2-5; D may be TRBD1 (6 bases). The CDR3 contains 13 residues. CDR1 is SEHNR and CDR2 is FQNEAQ in the germline V gene (reference sequence). This CDR3 is CVSSQGNQETQYF. CDR3 in DNA: TGTGTCAGCAGCCAGGGGAACCAAGAGACCCAGTACTTC.

The chain combines TRBV25-1 with TRBJ2-5; D not certain. The V end was cut by 6 bases, the J end by 5 bases, with 7 bases between. Germline V gene sequence: CDR1 MGHDK, CDR2 SYGVNS. The CDR3 consists of 11 residues. The CDR3 bases are TGTGCCAGCAGGGATCTCGAGACCCAGTACTTC. As protein: CASRDLETQYF.

This clonotype was detected a few times. V usage is TRBV29-1 and J usage is TRBJ2-2, with D possibly TRBD2 on 7 matching bases. Deletions cut 2 bases from V and 7 bases from J, with 17 bases between. From germline, CDR1 is SQVTM and CDR2 ANQGSEA. The CDR3 sequence is 15 residues long. The CDR3 sequence: CSVEKGGGPGGELFF. The CDR3 DNA is TGCAGCGTTGAAAAGGGGGGGGGTCCTGGCGGGGAGCTGTTTTTT.

Comment on this clonotype: With a much larger clone just one base away, this may be a read error. The V call is TRBV15, the J call TRBJ1-2; 12 positions agree with TRBD1. The CDR3 spans 17 residues. Germline assignment: CDR1 LNHNV and CDR2 YYDKDF (reference sequence). V lost 3 bases and J lost 4; bases outside the gene matches: 9. The CDR3 nucleotides are TGTGCCACCAGCAGGCCGACCGGGACAGGGGGCGGCTATGGCTACACCTTC. Amino acids: CATSRPTGTGGGYGYTF.

The chain links TRBV2 to TRBJ1-3; TRBD1 aligns across 7 bases. The trim removed 6 bases at V and 0 bases at J, leaving 14 bases unmatched. There are 18 residues in the CDR3. Germline loops: CDR1 SNHLY, CDR2 FYNNEI. The chain's CDR3 is CASSQGGGQSLSGNTIYF. CDR3 DNA: TGTGCCAGCAGCCAAGGAGGGGGACAGTCCCTCTCTGGAAACACCATATATTTT.